This TCR beta chain was retrieved from a study of CD8 T cells in Susac syndrome. Random hexamers were used to reverse transcribe an amount of about 0.45 to 1 ug RNA. TCR beta CDR3 was amplified by immunoSEQ multiplex PCR. This amplification extended across 54 Vbeta and 13 Jbeta segments. TCRdb reanalysed the immunoSEQ multiplex PCR reads using MiXCR and keeps one entry per CDR3 protein. The sample has roughly 140,000 distinct CDR3 sequences, around 94% seen once. Both CD4+ and CD8+ T cells were negatively isolated, and TEMRA cells underwent FACS enrichment. The germline CDR1 and CDR2 sequences are DFQATT and SNEGSKA (reference sequence). Trimming took 6 bases from V and 0 from J, leaving 11 bases between them. The CDR3 sequence is 14 residues long.

The sequenced material came from CD8+ T cells from PBMCs. The genes are TRBV20-1 and TRBJ2-2; no definite D call. The clonotype was recovered from a human donor in good health. CDR3 region: CSALPDPNTGELFF. CDR3 nucleotides: TGCAGTGCCCTACCCGACCCGAACACCGGGGAGCTGTTTTTT.